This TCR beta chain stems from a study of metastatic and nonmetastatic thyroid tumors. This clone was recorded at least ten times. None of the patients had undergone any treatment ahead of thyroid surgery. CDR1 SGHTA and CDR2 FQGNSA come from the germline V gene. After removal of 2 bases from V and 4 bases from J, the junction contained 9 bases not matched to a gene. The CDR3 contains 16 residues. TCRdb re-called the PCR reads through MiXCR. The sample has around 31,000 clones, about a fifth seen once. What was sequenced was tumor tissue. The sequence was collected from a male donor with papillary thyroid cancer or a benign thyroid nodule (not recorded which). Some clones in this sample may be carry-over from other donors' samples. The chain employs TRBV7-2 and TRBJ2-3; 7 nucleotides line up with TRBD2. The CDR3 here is CASSLFPAGISDTQYF. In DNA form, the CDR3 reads TGTGCCAGCAGCTTATTTCCAGCGGGGATCTCAGATACGCAGTATTTT.